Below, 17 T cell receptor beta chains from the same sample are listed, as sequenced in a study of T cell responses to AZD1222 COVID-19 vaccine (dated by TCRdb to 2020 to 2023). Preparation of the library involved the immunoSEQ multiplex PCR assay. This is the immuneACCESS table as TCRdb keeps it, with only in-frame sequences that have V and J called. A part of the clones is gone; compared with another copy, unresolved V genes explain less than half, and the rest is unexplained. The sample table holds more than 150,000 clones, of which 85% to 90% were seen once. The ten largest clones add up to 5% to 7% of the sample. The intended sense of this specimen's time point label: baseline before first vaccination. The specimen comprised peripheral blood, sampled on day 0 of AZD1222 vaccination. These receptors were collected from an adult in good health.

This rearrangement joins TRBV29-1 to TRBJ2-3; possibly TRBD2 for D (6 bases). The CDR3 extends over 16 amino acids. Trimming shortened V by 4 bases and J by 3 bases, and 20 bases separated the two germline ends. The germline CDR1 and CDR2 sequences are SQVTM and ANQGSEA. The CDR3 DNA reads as TGCAGCGTTGGGGGGGTTGAGGGCCGGGCTACAGATACGCAGTATTTT. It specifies CSVGGVEGRATDTQYF.

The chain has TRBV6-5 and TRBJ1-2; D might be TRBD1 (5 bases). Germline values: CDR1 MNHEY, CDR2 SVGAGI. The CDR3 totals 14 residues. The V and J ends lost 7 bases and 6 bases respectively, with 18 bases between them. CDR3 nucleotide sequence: TGTGCCAGCACTTATAGGGGAGGGAAAGATGGCTACACCTTC. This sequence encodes CASTYRGGKDGYTF.

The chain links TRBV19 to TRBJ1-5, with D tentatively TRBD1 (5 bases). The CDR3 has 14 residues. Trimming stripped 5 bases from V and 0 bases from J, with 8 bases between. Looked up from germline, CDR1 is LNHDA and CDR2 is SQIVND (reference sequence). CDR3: CASSPQGSNQPQHF. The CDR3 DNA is TGTGCCAGTAGTCCTCAGGGTAGCAATCAGCCCCAGCATTTT.

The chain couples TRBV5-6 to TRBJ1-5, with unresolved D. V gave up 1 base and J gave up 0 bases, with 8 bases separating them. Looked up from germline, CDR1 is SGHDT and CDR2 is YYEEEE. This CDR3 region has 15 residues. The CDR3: CASSLQGISNQPQHF. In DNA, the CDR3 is TGTGCCAGCAGCTTGCAAGGGATTAGCAATCAGCCCCAGCATTTT.

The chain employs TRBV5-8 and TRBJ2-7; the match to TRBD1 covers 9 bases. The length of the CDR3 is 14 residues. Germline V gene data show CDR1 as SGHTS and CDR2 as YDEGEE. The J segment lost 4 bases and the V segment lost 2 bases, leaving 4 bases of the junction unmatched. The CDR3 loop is CASSFSDRGYEQYF. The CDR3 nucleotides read TGTGCCAGCAGCTTCTCGGACAGGGGTTACGAGCAGTACTTC.

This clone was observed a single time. The CDR3 DNA is TGCGCCAGCAGCTTCACAGGGAGGTACGAGCAGTACTTC. As protein: CASSFTGRYEQYF. This chain uses TRBV5-1 with TRBJ2-7; D possibly uses TRBD1 or TRBD2 (6 bases each). CDR1 is SGHRS, CDR2 YFSETQ, per germline. V gave up 2 bases and J gave up 4 bases, with 10 bases separating them. The CDR3 consists of 13 residues.

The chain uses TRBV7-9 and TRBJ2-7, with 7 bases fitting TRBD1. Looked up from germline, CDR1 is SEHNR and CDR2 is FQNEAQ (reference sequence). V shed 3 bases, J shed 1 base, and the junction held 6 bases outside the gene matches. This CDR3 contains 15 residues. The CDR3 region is CASSFSTGWSYEQYF. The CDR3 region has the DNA TGTGCCAGCAGCTTTTCGACAGGGTGGTCCTACGAGCAGTACTTC.

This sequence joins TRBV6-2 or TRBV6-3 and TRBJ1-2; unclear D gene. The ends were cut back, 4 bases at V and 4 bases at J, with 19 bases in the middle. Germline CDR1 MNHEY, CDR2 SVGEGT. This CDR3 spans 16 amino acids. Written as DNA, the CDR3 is TGTGCCAGCAGTTGGTCCCTAGGGCCAGGCTCCTATGGCTACACCTTC. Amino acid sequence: CASSWSLGPGSYGYTF.

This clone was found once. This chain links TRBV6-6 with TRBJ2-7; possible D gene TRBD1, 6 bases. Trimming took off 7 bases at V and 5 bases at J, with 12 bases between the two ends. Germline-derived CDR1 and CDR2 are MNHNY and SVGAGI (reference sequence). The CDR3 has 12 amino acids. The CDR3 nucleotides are TGTGCCAGCACGCAGGGGTATCACGAGCAGTACTTC. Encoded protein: CASTQGYHEQYF.

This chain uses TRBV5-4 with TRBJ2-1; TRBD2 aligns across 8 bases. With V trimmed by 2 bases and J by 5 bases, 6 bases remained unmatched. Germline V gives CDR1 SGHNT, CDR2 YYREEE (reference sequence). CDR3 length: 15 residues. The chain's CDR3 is CASSLAGVANNEQFF. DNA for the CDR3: TGTGCCAGCAGCTTAGCGGGAGTGGCGAACAATGAGCAGTTCTTC.

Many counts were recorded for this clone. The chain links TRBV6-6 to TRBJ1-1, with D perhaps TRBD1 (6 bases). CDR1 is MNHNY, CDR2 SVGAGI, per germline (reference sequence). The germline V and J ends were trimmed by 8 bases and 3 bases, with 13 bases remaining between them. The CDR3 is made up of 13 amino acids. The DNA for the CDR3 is TGTGCCAGCGGGCCCAGGGGAGACACTGAAGCTTTCTTT. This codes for CASGPRGDTEAFF.

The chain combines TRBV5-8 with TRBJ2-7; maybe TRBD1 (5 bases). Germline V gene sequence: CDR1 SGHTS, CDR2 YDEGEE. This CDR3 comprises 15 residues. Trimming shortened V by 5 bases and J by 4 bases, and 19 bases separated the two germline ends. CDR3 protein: CASSLSRGRYYEQYF. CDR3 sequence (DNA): TGTGCCAGCAGTCTTTCTAGGGGCCGGTATTACGAGCAGTACTTC.

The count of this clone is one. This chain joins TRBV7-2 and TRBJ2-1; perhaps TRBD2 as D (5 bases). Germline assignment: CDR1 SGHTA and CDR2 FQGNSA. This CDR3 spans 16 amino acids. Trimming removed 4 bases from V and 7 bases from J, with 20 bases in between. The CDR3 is CASSSFYGLVSNEQFF. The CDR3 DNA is TGTGCCAGCAGCTCGTTCTATGGACTGGTCTCGAATGAGCAGTTCTTC.

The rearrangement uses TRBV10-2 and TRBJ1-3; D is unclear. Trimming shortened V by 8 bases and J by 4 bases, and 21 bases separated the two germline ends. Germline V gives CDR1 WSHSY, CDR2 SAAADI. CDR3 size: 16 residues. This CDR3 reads CASLGERARIGNTIYF. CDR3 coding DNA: TGCGCCAGCTTAGGAGAAAGGGCCCGAATAGGAAACACCATATATTTT.

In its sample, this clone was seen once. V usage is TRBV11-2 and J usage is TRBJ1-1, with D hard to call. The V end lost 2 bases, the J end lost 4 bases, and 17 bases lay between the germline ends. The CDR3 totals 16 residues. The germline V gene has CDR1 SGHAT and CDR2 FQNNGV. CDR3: CASSLTPETRGTEAFF. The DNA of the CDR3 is TGTGCCAGCAGCTTAACCCCCGAGACCCGGGGCACTGAAGCTTTCTTT.

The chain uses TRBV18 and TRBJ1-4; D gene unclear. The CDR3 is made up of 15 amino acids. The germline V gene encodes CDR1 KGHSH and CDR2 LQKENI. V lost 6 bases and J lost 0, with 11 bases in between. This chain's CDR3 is CASSLTDATNEKLFF. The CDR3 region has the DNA TGTGCCAGCTCGTTGACGGATGCAACTAATGAAAAACTGTTTTTT.

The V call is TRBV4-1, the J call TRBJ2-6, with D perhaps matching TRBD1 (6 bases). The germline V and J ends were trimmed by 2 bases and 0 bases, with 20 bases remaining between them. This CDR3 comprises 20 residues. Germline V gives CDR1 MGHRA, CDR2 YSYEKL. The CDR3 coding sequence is TGCGCCAGCAGCCAACCTATCTTGGGGGCCATGATCTCTGGGGCCAACGTCCTGACTTTC. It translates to CASSQPILGAMISGANVLTF.